The T cell receptor (beta chain) described here comes from a study of tumor-infiltrating lymphocytes in oesophageal squamous cell carcinoma. Germline V gene sequence: CDR1 SGHTA, CDR2 FQGNSA. Unmatched junction bases numbered 15, after V lost 4 bases and J lost 10 bases. The CDR3 runs to 16 residues. In TCRdb, the PCR reads were re-called with MiXCR into one record per CDR3 protein. The sample has under 20,000 distinct CDR3 sequences, under 50% seen once. This chain connects TRBV7-2 to TRBJ2-7, with 11 bases matching TRBD2. The sample comprised blood. This clonotype was obtained from a male donor with esophageal squamous cell carcinoma. DNA for the CDR3: TGTGCCAGCAGCTCCTCCGGGACTAGCGGTCCTGGGGCCCAGTACTTC. Protein: CASSSSGTSGPGAQYF.